These T cell receptor beta chains were read from a single sample in a study of beta chain features in type 1 diabetes. Some clones are missing from TCRdb's copy, which holds only in-frame ones; the method was immunoSEQ multiplex PCR. Of 240,000 or so clones in the sample, about 15% were seen once. Sequenced input: naive CD4+ T cells from blood. These receptors originate from a man aged 25-40 years with type 1 diabetes. Each CDR3 is given with its conserved first and last residue. Fields, in order: clone size, V gene, D gene, J gene, CDR3 protein, CDR3 DNA. The D gene is left open where the match is weak. Only some rows state a clone size, as once, few, many or a class for expanded clones.

clone size: few
V gene: TRBV5-4
D gene: TRBD2
J gene: TRBJ2-3
CDR3 protein: CASSLAGLAGDTDTQYF
CDR3 DNA: TGTGCCAGCAGCTTGGCTGGACTAGCGGGGGACACAGATACGCAGTATTTT

clone size: NA
V gene: TRBV5-4
D gene: TRBD1
J gene: TRBJ2-2
CDR3 protein: CASSSQGTGGELFF
CDR3 DNA: TGTGCCAGCAGCTCACAGGGGACGGGCGGGGAGCTGTTTTTT

clone size: NA
V gene: TRBV27
D gene: NA
J gene: TRBJ2-7
CDR3 protein: CASSLKGNYEQYF
CDR3 DNA: TGTGCCAGCAGTTTGAAGGGGAACTACGAGCAGTACTTC

clone size: NA
V gene: TRBV6-5
D gene: TRBD1
J gene: TRBJ2-7
CDR3 protein: CASSYSVPDRGGEQYF
CDR3 DNA: TGTGCCAGCAGTTACTCGGTCCCGGACAGGGGGGGCGAGCAGTACTTC

clone size: few
V gene: TRBV9
D gene: TRBD1
J gene: TRBJ2-5
CDR3 protein: CASSADRGKETQYF
CDR3 DNA: TGTGCCAGCAGCGCCGACAGGGGGAAAGAGACCCAGTACTTC

clone size: few
V gene: TRBV27
D gene: TRBD2
J gene: TRBJ2-3
CDR3 protein: CASTNRLAGDDTQYF
CDR3 DNA: TGTGCCAGCACCAACAGACTAGCGGGGGATGATACGCAGTATTTT

clone size: few
V gene: TRBV19
D gene: TRBD1
J gene: TRBJ1-2
CDR3 protein: CASSPATTGERGYTF
CDR3 DNA: TGTGCCAGTAGTCCAGCTACGACAGGGGAGAGGGGCTACACCTTC

clone size: few
V gene: TRBV6-5
D gene: NA
J gene: TRBJ2-4
CDR3 protein: CASSEPGSGWQYF
CDR3 DNA: TGTGCCAGCAGTGAACCCGGGAGCGGGTGGCAGTACTTC

clone size: few
V gene: TRBV7-2
D gene: TRBD2
J gene: TRBJ2-4
CDR3 protein: CASSLTGLAGGF
CDR3 DNA: TGTGCCAGCAGTCTCACTGGACTAGCGGGGGGTTTC

clone size: NA
V gene: TRBV7-9
D gene: TRBD2
J gene: TRBJ2-7
CDR3 protein: CASSRGLAGKVRYF
CDR3 DNA: TGTGCCAGCAGCCGAGGACTAGCGGGAAAGGTCAGGTACTTC

clone size: few
V gene: TRBV4-1
D gene: NA
J gene: TRBJ1-4
CDR3 protein: CASSRQGYTTNEKLFF
CDR3 DNA: TGCGCCAGCAGCCGGCAGGGTTACACAACTAATGAAAAACTGTTTTTT

clone size: NA
V gene: TRBV12-1
D gene: NA
J gene: TRBJ1-5
CDR3 protein: CASSFGGKRWASQPQHF
CDR3 DNA: TGTGCCAGCAGCTTTGGCGGGAAGAGGTGGGCGAGTCAGCCCCAGCATTTT

clone size: NA
V gene: TRBV9
D gene: TRBD1
J gene: TRBJ1-2
CDR3 protein: CASSVAGTGRYGYTF
CDR3 DNA: TGTGCCAGCAGCGTAGCCGGGACAGGGCGGTATGGCTACACCTTC

clone size: NA
V gene: TRBV11-3
D gene: TRBD1
J gene: TRBJ2-7
CDR3 protein: CASSLDRGTAVYEQYF
CDR3 DNA: TGTGCCAGCAGCTTAGATCGTGGGACAGCCGTCTACGAGCAGTACTTC

clone size: NA
V gene: TRBV29-1
D gene: TRBD2
J gene: TRBJ2-3
CDR3 protein: CSVEELRLAGGETDTQYF
CDR3 DNA: TGCAGCGTTGAAGAACTTCGACTAGCGGGGGGGGAGACAGATACGCAGTATTTT

clone size: few
V gene: TRBV5-1
D gene: NA
J gene: TRBJ1-1
CDR3 protein: CASSSRSGENTEAFF
CDR3 DNA: TGCGCCAGCAGCTCCCGGTCGGGGGAGAACACTGAAGCTTTCTTT

clone size: few
V gene: TRBV11-2
D gene: NA
J gene: TRBJ2-2
CDR3 protein: CASSIDSRTTGELFF
CDR3 DNA: TGTGCCAGCAGCATCGACTCTAGAACCACCGGGGAGCTGTTTTTT

clone size: few
V gene: TRBV9
D gene: TRBD1
J gene: TRBJ1-1
CDR3 protein: CASSVGGQGLNTEAFF
CDR3 DNA: TGTGCCAGCAGCGTGGGAGGACAGGGATTGAACACTGAAGCTTTCTTT

clone size: few
V gene: TRBV21-1
D gene: NA
J gene: TRBJ1-2
CDR3 protein: CASSSGSCGYTF
CDR3 DNA: TGTGCCAGCAGCTCGGGTAGTTGCGGCTACACCTTC

clone size: NA
V gene: TRBV7-2
D gene: NA
J gene: TRBJ2-7
CDR3 protein: CASSPPGYEQYF
CDR3 DNA: TGTGCCAGCAGCCCACCAGGGTACGAGCAGTACTTC

clone size: few
V gene: TRBV9
D gene: NA
J gene: TRBJ1-3
CDR3 protein: CASSVQALGNTIYF
CDR3 DNA: TGTGCCAGCAGCGTACAGGCGTTGGGAAACACCATATATTTT

clone size: NA
V gene: TRBV25-1
D gene: NA
J gene: TRBJ2-1
CDR3 protein: CASSEPRRSSYNEQFF
CDR3 DNA: TGTGCCAGCAGTGAACCCCGTCGCAGCTCCTACAATGAGCAGTTCTTC

clone size: NA
V gene: TRBV5-1
D gene: NA
J gene: TRBJ1-4
CDR3 protein: CASSPGQNEKLFF
CDR3 DNA: TGCGCCAGCAGCCCCGGACAAAATGAAAAACTGTTTTTT

clone size: few
V gene: TRBV6-6
D gene: TRBD1
J gene: TRBJ1-2
CDR3 protein: CASSYPHDRGYGYTF
CDR3 DNA: TGTGCCAGCAGTTACCCGCACGACAGGGGCTATGGCTACACCTTC

clone size: NA
V gene: TRBV30
D gene: NA
J gene: TRBJ2-5
CDR3 protein: CAWSRSWRETQYF
CDR3 DNA: TGTGCCTGGAGCCGGTCATGGCGGGAGACCCAGTACTTC

clone size: NA
V gene: TRBV6-1
D gene: NA
J gene: TRBJ1-1
CDR3 protein: CASSLDTEAFF
CDR3 DNA: TGTGCCAGCAGTCTTGACACTGAAGCTTTCTTT

clone size: NA
V gene: TRBV11-2
D gene: NA
J gene: TRBJ2-2
CDR3 protein: CASSPLRGNTGELFF
CDR3 DNA: TGTGCCAGCAGCCCCCTGCGAGGGAACACCGGGGAGCTGTTTTTT

clone size: NA
V gene: TRBV6-5
D gene: NA
J gene: TRBJ2-3
CDR3 protein: CASRSGLITDTQYF
CDR3 DNA: TGTGCCAGCAGGTCGGGACTTATCACAGATACGCAGTATTTT

clone size: NA
V gene: TRBV11-3
D gene: NA
J gene: TRBJ2-7
CDR3 protein: CASSFRGSYEQYF
CDR3 DNA: TGTGCCAGCAGCTTTAGGGGTTCCTACGAGCAGTACTTC

clone size: NA
V gene: TRBV7-9
D gene: TRBD2
J gene: TRBJ2-7
CDR3 protein: CASSLGGGTREQYF
CDR3 DNA: TGTGCCAGCAGCTTAGGCGGGGGAACTAGGGAGCAGTACTTC

clone size: NA
V gene: TRBV13
D gene: NA
J gene: TRBJ2-1
CDR3 protein: CASSLLPGIPNEQFF
CDR3 DNA: TGTGCCAGCAGCTTATTGCCCGGGATCCCCAATGAGCAGTTCTTC

clone size: few
V gene: TRBV15
D gene: TRBD1
J gene: TRBJ1-1
CDR3 protein: CATSSGQGLNTEAFF
CDR3 DNA: TGTGCCACCAGCAGTGGACAGGGTTTGAACACTGAAGCTTTCTTT

clone size: NA
V gene: TRBV5-4
D gene: NA
J gene: TRBJ2-2
CDR3 protein: CASSLDSTGELFF
CDR3 DNA: TGTGCCAGCAGCCTCGACAGCACCGGGGAGCTGTTTTTT

clone size: NA
V gene: TRBV19
D gene: TRBD1
J gene: TRBJ2-1
CDR3 protein: CASSNPGGYEQFF
CDR3 DNA: TGTGCCAGTAGTAATCCAGGGGGTTATGAGCAGTTCTTC

clone size: NA
V gene: TRBV7-2
D gene: TRBD2
J gene: TRBJ2-3
CDR3 protein: CASSPGTSGQYF
CDR3 DNA: TGTGCCAGCAGCCCCGGGACTAGCGGGCAGTATTTT

clone size: once
V gene: TRBV6-5
D gene: NA
J gene: TRBJ1-4
CDR3 protein: CASSDSSWEKLFF
CDR3 DNA: TGTGCCAGCAGCGACAGTAGCTGGGAAAAACTGTTTTTT

clone size: few
V gene: TRBV9
D gene: NA
J gene: TRBJ1-3
CDR3 protein: CASSVGGGNTIYF
CDR3 DNA: TGTGCCAGCAGCGTCGGGGGTGGAAACACCATATATTTT

clone size: few
V gene: TRBV2
D gene: NA
J gene: TRBJ1-1
CDR3 protein: CASGGYTEAFF
CDR3 DNA: TGTGCCAGCGGAGGCTACACTGAAGCTTTCTTT

clone size: few
V gene: TRBV30
D gene: NA
J gene: TRBJ2-2
CDR3 protein: CAWTQRGMGNTGELFF
CDR3 DNA: TGTGCCTGGACCCAAAGGGGTATGGGGAACACCGGGGAGCTGTTTTTT

clone size: NA
V gene: TRBV2
D gene: TRBD1
J gene: TRBJ1-2
CDR3 protein: CASTMTGGNYGYTF
CDR3 DNA: TGTGCCAGCACCATGACAGGGGGCAACTATGGCTACACCTTC

clone size: once
V gene: TRBV2
D gene: TRBD1
J gene: TRBJ2-7
CDR3 protein: CASRRDSYEQYF
CDR3 DNA: TGTGCCAGCAGGAGGGACAGCTACGAGCAGTACTTC

clone size: NA
V gene: TRBV6-6
D gene: NA
J gene: TRBJ1-5
CDR3 protein: CASSVVGDSNQPQHF
CDR3 DNA: TGTGCCAGCAGTGTGGTAGGGGATAGCAATCAGCCCCAGCATTTT

clone size: few
V gene: TRBV7-9
D gene: TRBD1
J gene: TRBJ2-7
CDR3 protein: CASSLAGTGAYEQYF
CDR3 DNA: TGTGCCAGCAGCTTAGCGGGGACAGGAGCCTACGAGCAGTACTTC

clone size: NA
V gene: TRBV28
D gene: NA
J gene: TRBJ1-5
CDR3 protein: CASSQGGRGPQHF
CDR3 DNA: TGTGCCAGCAGTCAGGGAGGCCGAGGTCCCCAGCATTTT

clone size: NA
V gene: TRBV6-5
D gene: NA
J gene: TRBJ1-5
CDR3 protein: CASSSGASQPQHF
CDR3 DNA: TGTGCCAGCTCGTCTGGAGCCAGTCAGCCCCAGCATTTT

clone size: NA
V gene: TRBV9
D gene: NA
J gene: TRBJ1-2
CDR3 protein: CASSAAGGLSLYGYTF
CDR3 DNA: TGTGCCAGCAGCGCTGCTGGGGGCCTTTCCCTCTATGGCTACACCTTC

clone size: few
V gene: TRBV2
D gene: NA
J gene: TRBJ1-5
CDR3 protein: CASSGSSNQPQHF
CDR3 DNA: TGTGCCAGCAGTGGGAGTAGCAATCAGCCCCAGCATTTT

clone size: NA
V gene: TRBV4-1
D gene: TRBD2
J gene: TRBJ2-1
CDR3 protein: CASSRRLAGGHGEQFF
CDR3 DNA: TGCGCCAGCAGCCGGCGACTAGCGGGAGGGCACGGTGAGCAGTTCTTC

clone size: NA
V gene: TRBV25-1
D gene: TRBD1
J gene: TRBJ2-7
CDR3 protein: CASSSGTGGEQYF
CDR3 DNA: TGTGCCAGCAGCTCCGGGACAGGGGGTGAGCAGTACTTC